The rows below give T cell receptor beta chains drawn from one sample of a study of cytomegalovirus exposure and HLA in healthy donors. The data were produced by immunoSEQ multiplex PCR, yet TCRdb's version contains in-frame clones alone and is incomplete. The table has fewer than 200,000 clones, approximately 80% seen once. Sequenced material: PBMCs. These TCRs come from a woman in her fifties or sixties in good health and CMV-seropositive. Both conserved end residues are part of each CDR3. Fields, in order: J gene, V gene, D gene, clone size, CDR3 protein, CDR3 DNA. D genes are given only for firm matches. Where a row states a size, it is once, few, many or the class of an expanded clone; other rows omit it.

j_gene: TRBJ1-2
v_gene: TRBV5-1
d_gene: -
abundance: -
CDR3aa: CASSLELRVRGNYGYTF
CDR3nt: TGCGCCAGCAGCTTGGAGTTGAGAGTAAGGGGGAACTATGGCTACACCTTC

j_gene: TRBJ2-3
v_gene: TRBV27
d_gene: -
abundance: -
CDR3aa: CASSLSIGGHGDTQYF
CDR3nt: TGTGCCAGCAGTTTATCGATCGGGGGGCATGGAGATACGCAGTATTTT

j_gene: TRBJ2-2
v_gene: TRBV5-1
d_gene: TRBD2
abundance: -
CDR3aa: CASSARLAGNTGELFF
CDR3nt: TGCGCCAGCAGCGCCCGACTAGCGGGCAACACCGGGGAGCTGTTTTTT

j_gene: TRBJ2-7
v_gene: TRBV19
d_gene: -
abundance: -
CDR3aa: CASSSPYHEQYF
CDR3nt: TGTGCCAGTAGTTCCCCCTACCACGAGCAGTACTTC

j_gene: TRBJ2-7
v_gene: TRBV18
d_gene: -
abundance: once
CDR3aa: CASSPGGVAVSSYEQYF
CDR3nt: TGTGCCAGCTCACCAGGAGGTGTGGCGGTGAGCTCCTACGAGCAGTACTTC

j_gene: TRBJ2-3
v_gene: TRBV7-2
d_gene: TRBD2
abundance: -
CDR3aa: CASSLVPRGGTDTQYF
CDR3nt: TGTGCCAGCAGCTTAGTCCCACGGGGGGGCACAGATACGCAGTATTTT

j_gene: TRBJ1-1
v_gene: TRBV19
d_gene: TRBD1
abundance: -
CDR3aa: CASSFHGQGAYTEAFF
CDR3nt: TGTGCCAGTAGTTTTCACGGACAGGGGGCGTACACTGAAGCTTTCTTT

j_gene: TRBJ2-3
v_gene: TRBV18
d_gene: TRBD2
abundance: -
CDR3aa: CASWGGDTQYF
CDR3nt: TGTGCCAGCTGGGGGGGAGATACGCAGTATTTT

j_gene: TRBJ1-2
v_gene: TRBV5-1
d_gene: -
abundance: -
CDR3aa: CASSLVRDGPKRYTF
CDR3nt: TGCGCCAGCAGCTTGGTTCGGGATGGGCCTAAGAGGTACACCTTC

j_gene: TRBJ1-1
v_gene: TRBV18
d_gene: TRBD1
abundance: few
CDR3aa: CASSPPQGGEAFF
CDR3nt: TGTGCCAGCTCACCTCCCCAGGGGGGTGAAGCTTTCTTT

j_gene: TRBJ2-3
v_gene: TRBV25-1
d_gene: -
abundance: -
CDR3aa: CASSDRVTDTQYF
CDR3nt: TGTGCCAGCAGTGACAGGGTCACAGATACGCAGTATTTT

j_gene: TRBJ1-5
v_gene: TRBV28
d_gene: -
abundance: few
CDR3aa: CASSRGGAGQPQHF
CDR3nt: TGTGCCAGCAGCCGCGGGGGGGCCGGACAGCCCCAGCATTTT

j_gene: TRBJ2-7
v_gene: TRBV5-1
d_gene: -
abundance: -
CDR3aa: CASSLDYSYEQYF
CDR3nt: TGCGCCAGCAGCTTGGACTACTCCTACGAGCAGTACTTC

j_gene: TRBJ2-1
v_gene: TRBV6-1
d_gene: -
abundance: -
CDR3aa: CASSLQGSEQFF
CDR3nt: TGTGCCAGCAGCCTGCAGGGGTCTGAGCAGTTCTTC

j_gene: TRBJ2-3
v_gene: TRBV29-1
d_gene: TRBD1
abundance: -
CDR3aa: CSGILGKGAMDTQYF
CDR3nt: TGCAGCGGGATCCTCGGGAAGGGGGCCATGGATACGCAGTATTTT

j_gene: TRBJ1-3
v_gene: TRBV23-1
d_gene: -
abundance: -
CDR3aa: CASSQSIGGGGSGNTIYF
CDR3nt: TGCGCCAGCAGTCAATCCATTGGGGGAGGAGGGTCTGGAAACACCATATATTTT

j_gene: TRBJ2-2
v_gene: TRBV29-1
d_gene: -
abundance: few
CDR3aa: CSVDGGKNTGELFF
CDR3nt: TGCAGCGTTGATGGCGGGAAGAACACCGGGGAGCTGTTTTTT

j_gene: TRBJ1-2
v_gene: TRBV7-9
d_gene: -
abundance: -
CDR3aa: CSSSLEGHPKGGYTF
CDR3nt: TGTTCCAGCAGCTTAGAAGGACACCCTAAAGGTGGCTACACCTTC

j_gene: TRBJ2-3
v_gene: TRBV4-1
d_gene: -
abundance: -
CDR3aa: CASSQVGGGRSTDTQYF
CDR3nt: TGCGCCAGCAGCCAAGTGGGGGGGGGCCGGAGCACAGATACGCAGTATTTT

j_gene: TRBJ2-3
v_gene: TRBV10-3
d_gene: -
abundance: -
CDR3aa: CAISETRDGDTQYF
CDR3nt: TGTGCCATCAGTGAGACCAGGGATGGGGATACGCAGTATTTT

j_gene: TRBJ1-2
v_gene: TRBV19
d_gene: -
abundance: -
CDR3aa: CASSIAGANYGYTF
CDR3nt: TGTGCCAGTAGTATAGCGGGGGCTAACTATGGCTACACCTTC

j_gene: TRBJ2-7
v_gene: TRBV6-5
d_gene: TRBD1
abundance: -
CDR3aa: CASTPSTGKLHEQYF
CDR3nt: TGTGCCAGCACCCCTTCGACAGGGAAGTTACACGAGCAGTACTTC

j_gene: TRBJ1-2
v_gene: TRBV18
d_gene: -
abundance: -
CDR3aa: CASSTSQGIIDGYTF
CDR3nt: TGTGCCAGCTCAACGTCCCAGGGCATTATTGATGGCTACACCTTC

j_gene: TRBJ1-2
v_gene: TRBV7-9
d_gene: -
abundance: -
CDR3aa: CASSLQTGTPYGYTF
CDR3nt: TGTGCCAGCAGCCTACAAACTGGGACACCTTATGGCTACACCTTC

j_gene: TRBJ2-2
v_gene: TRBV7-2
d_gene: TRBD2
abundance: -
CDR3aa: CASSLVSSGRAVGGELFF
CDR3nt: TGTGCCAGCAGCTTAGTTTCCAGCGGGAGGGCCGTGGGCGGGGAGCTGTTTTTT

j_gene: TRBJ2-4
v_gene: TRBV5-1
d_gene: -
abundance: -
CDR3aa: CASSVSGDILGNIQYF
CDR3nt: TGCGCCAGCTCAGTAAGCGGGGACATCCTGGGGAACATTCAGTACTTC

j_gene: TRBJ2-7
v_gene: TRBV29-1
d_gene: -
abundance: -
CDR3aa: CSAWGESSYEQYF
CDR3nt: TGCAGCGCCTGGGGAGAGAGCTCCTACGAGCAGTACTTC

j_gene: TRBJ1-1
v_gene: TRBV14
d_gene: -
abundance: once
CDR3aa: CASSWAVMNTEAFF
CDR3nt: TGTGCCAGCAGCTGGGCAGTCATGAACACTGAAGCTTTCTTT

j_gene: TRBJ2-3
v_gene: TRBV4-2
d_gene: TRBD2
abundance: once
CDR3aa: CASSQDGTSGRSGTQYF
CDR3nt: TGTGCCAGCAGCCAAGACGGGACTAGCGGGAGATCGGGTACGCAGTATTTT

j_gene: TRBJ1-3
v_gene: TRBV28
d_gene: -
abundance: -
CDR3aa: CASSRWSGNTIYF
CDR3nt: TGTGCCAGCAGTCGGTGGTCCGGAAACACCATATATTTT

j_gene: TRBJ2-2
v_gene: TRBV27
d_gene: -
abundance: -
CDR3aa: CASSLHAGRGTGELFF
CDR3nt: TGTGCCAGCAGTTTACACGCAGGGCGGGGCACCGGGGAGCTGTTTTTT

j_gene: TRBJ2-1
v_gene: TRBV21-1
d_gene: -
abundance: few
CDR3aa: CASSDNLAFRGFF
CDR3nt: TGTGCCAGCAGTGACAATCTAGCGTTTAGGGGATTCTTC

j_gene: TRBJ2-1
v_gene: TRBV6-5
d_gene: TRBD1
abundance: -
CDR3aa: CASSQTRTGSDEQFF
CDR3nt: TGTGCCAGCAGTCAGACCCGGACAGGGTCAGATGAGCAGTTCTTC

j_gene: TRBJ2-4
v_gene: TRBV14
d_gene: -
abundance: -
CDR3aa: CASSPLLIAKNIQYF
CDR3nt: TGTGCCAGCAGCCCTCTTCTTATAGCCAAAAACATTCAGTACTTC

j_gene: TRBJ1-1
v_gene: TRBV25-1
d_gene: -
abundance: -
CDR3aa: CASSFKPGEVNTEAFF
CDR3nt: TGTGCCAGTTCCTTTAAGCCGGGAGAGGTGAACACTGAAGCTTTCTTT

j_gene: TRBJ2-3
v_gene: TRBV5-4
d_gene: TRBD2
abundance: -
CDR3aa: CASSQFGGGADTQYF
CDR3nt: TGTGCCAGCAGCCAGTTTGGCGGGGGGGCAGATACGCAGTATTTT

j_gene: TRBJ2-2
v_gene: TRBV19
d_gene: -
abundance: -
CDR3aa: CASSLGVGNTGELFF
CDR3nt: TGTGCCAGTAGTCTCGGAGTAGGGAACACCGGGGAGCTGTTTTTT

j_gene: TRBJ1-1
v_gene: TRBV5-1
d_gene: TRBD1
abundance: -
CDR3aa: CASSLRQGSTEAFF
CDR3nt: TGCGCCAGCAGCCTACGACAGGGCTCTACTGAAGCTTTCTTT

j_gene: TRBJ2-1
v_gene: TRBV19
d_gene: TRBD2
abundance: -
CDR3aa: CASKGTSGLVRVNEQFF
CDR3nt: TGTGCCAGCAAGGGGACTAGCGGCCTAGTTAGGGTCAATGAGCAGTTCTTC

j_gene: TRBJ2-1
v_gene: TRBV29-1
d_gene: -
abundance: -
CDR3aa: CSVDRGGTYNEQFF
CDR3nt: TGCAGCGTTGATAGGGGTGGGACCTACAATGAGCAGTTCTTC

j_gene: TRBJ2-7
v_gene: TRBV4-2
d_gene: -
abundance: -
CDR3aa: CASSQEDSSEQYF
CDR3nt: TGTGCCAGCAGCCAAGAGGACAGCTCCGAGCAGTACTTC

j_gene: TRBJ1-4
v_gene: TRBV7-2
d_gene: -
abundance: -
CDR3aa: CASSRGGTNEKLFF
CDR3nt: TGTGCCAGTTCTAGGGGGGGCACTAATGAAAAACTGTTTTTT

j_gene: TRBJ1-2
v_gene: TRBV5-1
d_gene: -
abundance: -
CDR3aa: CASSLEIGGYTF
CDR3nt: TGCGCCAGCAGCTTAGAAATCGGGGGCTACACCTTC

j_gene: TRBJ1-4
v_gene: TRBV4-3
d_gene: -
abundance: -
CDR3aa: CASSQDSGGGEKLFF
CDR3nt: TGCGCCAGCAGCCAAGATTCGGGGGGAGGTGAAAAACTGTTTTTT

j_gene: TRBJ2-2
v_gene: TRBV27
d_gene: -
abundance: -
CDR3aa: CASSLGPGSGAGELFF
CDR3nt: TGTGCCAGCAGTCTCGGGCCCGGGAGCGGTGCCGGGGAGCTGTTTTTT

j_gene: TRBJ1-2
v_gene: TRBV29-1
d_gene: -
abundance: -
CDR3aa: CSVEWGGETRAYYGYTF
CDR3nt: TGCAGCGTTGAATGGGGGGGGGAAACGAGGGCGTACTATGGCTACACCTTC

j_gene: TRBJ2-7
v_gene: TRBV7-2
d_gene: -
abundance: -
CDR3aa: CASSSSRGRYEQYF
CDR3nt: TGTGCCAGCAGCTCTTCGCGGGGGCGTTACGAGCAGTACTTC

j_gene: TRBJ2-7
v_gene: TRBV7-9
d_gene: -
abundance: -
CDR3aa: CSSSLASYSYEQYF
CDR3nt: TGTTCCAGCAGCCTCGCCTCTTACAGCTACGAGCAGTACTTC

j_gene: TRBJ2-1
v_gene: TRBV6-5
d_gene: -
abundance: few
CDR3aa: CASSGRGTYNEQFF
CDR3nt: TGTGCCAGCAGTGGGCGGGGAACCTACAATGAGCAGTTCTTC

j_gene: TRBJ2-1
v_gene: TRBV19
d_gene: TRBD2
abundance: -
CDR3aa: CASSIGFSGRMNEQFF
CDR3nt: TGTGCCAGTAGTATAGGATTTAGCGGGAGGATGAATGAGCAGTTCTTC